This record looks at one T cell receptor beta chain sequence and its context. Antigen unknown. The sample comes from a study of CD4 T cells in relation to SARS-CoV-2 and coronaviruses. The unexposed donors gave CD4+ T cells in about 2011-2018, prior to COVID-19. The cells were cultured for roughly 11 days before CD4+ T cells were isolated. With 4 bases clipped from V and 6 bases from J, the junction kept 7 bases outside the gene matches. CDR1 and CDR2 (germline): SNHLY, FYNNEI. This CDR3 is built from 15 residues. The assay was immunoSEQ multiplex PCR, and TCRdb's table has in-frame clones only and misses some. This sample has over 25,000 clones; roughly 78% occur once, and the top ten carry 20%.

This chain joins TRBV2 and TRBJ1-5; 9 bases fit TRBD1. Material for sequencing was CD4+ T cells from PBMCs, cultured in vitro. The TCR was taken from a human donor in good health. CDR3 residues: CASSGQGVSGQPQHF. The CDR3 DNA reads as TGTGCCAGCAGTGGACAGGGGGTGTCTGGTCAGCCCCAGCATTTT.